This TCR beta chain was obtained from a study of technical replicates of blood from a handful of donors. The data were produced by immunoSEQ multiplex PCR, yet TCRdb's version contains in-frame clones alone and is incomplete. The table includes about 81,000 clones, around 95% detected once. This clone was detected once. The receptor's source is a human donor in good health. Material: T cells isolated from PBMCs.

Here the CDR3 DNA reads TGTGCCAGCAGCGGGGTCGTGGGCTACACCTTC. Translation gives CASSGVVGYTF. This chain connects TRBV2 to TRBJ1-2; D gene ambiguous. The germline V gene has CDR1 SNHLY and CDR2 FYNNEI. CDR3 length: 11 amino acids. V lost 6 bases and J lost 8, with 10 bases in between.